This T cell receptor (beta chain) was profiled in a study of T cell repertoires in cytomegalovirus infection. About the study: It was recently identified HLA-C-restricted and well-studied HLA-B-restricted CMV epitopes that the study used. An indication of both CMV infection and matching HLA type came from public TCR beta signatures.

This CDR3 is built from 14 residues. Germline CDR1 is SQVTM and CDR2 is ANQGSEA. V trimming: 5 bases; J trimming: 1 base; junction bases outside the gene matches: 6. Findings and limits, study-wide: Identification of carriers of CMV plus the relevant HLA was achieved through cumulative public TCR beta family frequency. Ex vivo responses were dominated by HLA-C-restricted CMV-specific TCR beta clonotypes.

Each CDR3 protein is one row after TCRdb ran MiXCR on the reads. The table includes 650,000 to 900,000 distinct CDR3 sequences, about 29% detected once. Of note for this clonotype: Its cognate antigen is unknown.

Sequences were derived from cultured CD8+ T cells from PBMCs, sampled from culture after CMV antigen stimulation. The clonotype was recovered from a human donor in good health (CMV status not recorded). Some clones in this sample may be carry-over from other donors' samples. The rearrangement joins TRBV29-1 to TRBJ2-7; 9 nucleotides align to TRBD1. CDR3 nucleotide sequence: TGCAGCGTTTCCGGGACAGGGACTTCCTACGAGCAGTACTTC. It encodes CSVSGTGTSYEQYF.